Listed below are T cell receptor beta chains from one sample, sequenced in a study of regulatory T cells in long-lasting Graves disease. MiXCR was run by TCRdb on the multiplex PCR reads, yielding one entry per CDR3 protein. Among 430,000 or so distinct CDR3 sequences listed, around a fifth were seen once. Here the sequenced sample was peripheral blood mononuclear cells (PBMCs), taken when the disease was refractory, from a patient treated with antithyroid drugs. All receptors derive from a female donor with Graves disease. Both conserved end residues are part of each CDR3. Fields, in order: V gene, J gene, clone size, D gene, CDR3 DNA, CDR3 protein. The D gene is left open where the match is weak. Clone size, where shown, is once, few, many, or a class for clones that have expanded.

TRBV28	TRBJ2-5	many	-	TGTGCCAGCAGTTTAGAACCCCTCTCGTCCCAGTACTTC	CASSLEPLSSQYF
TRBV28	TRBJ2-1	-	TRBD2	TGTGCCAGCAGTAGTCTAGCGGGAGTAGCTCCGCCGGACAATGAGCAGTTCTTC	CASSSLAGVAPPDNEQFF
TRBV20-1	TRBJ1-2	few	TRBD1	TGCAGTGCTAGAGAGGCCCGGACAGGGGGTTTACCTAACTATGGCTACACCTTC	CSAREARTGGLPNYGYTF
TRBV7-9	TRBJ1-2	few	-	TGTGCCATCAATCACAGGGATGGCTACACCTTC	CAINHRDGYTF
TRBV28	TRBJ2-7	-	-	TGTGCCAGCAGTTTTTGGGAATCCGAGCAGTACTTC	CASSFWESEQYF
TRBV6-1	TRBJ2-2	-	-	TGTGCCAGCACCTACCTCGGTCCTACCACCGGGGAGCTGTTTTTT	CASTYLGPTTGELFF
TRBV7-9	TRBJ2-1	-	TRBD2	TGTGCCAGCAGGGGACTAGCGGGGGCCCCCCATGAGCAGTTCTTC	CASRGLAGAPHEQFF
TRBV11-2	TRBJ1-6	-	TRBD1	TGTGCCAGCAGCCTAGAGGGGGCCTCTAATTCACCCCTCCACTTT	CASSLEGASNSPLHF
TRBV4-2	TRBJ2-2	-	TRBD2	TGTGCCAGCAGCCAAGCTCCCAGCGGGGGAGGACTGCGGGAGCTGTTTTTT	CASSQAPSGGGLRELFF
TRBV5-5	TRBJ2-7	many	TRBD1	TGTGCCAGCAGCTGGGACAGTGACTCCTACGAGCAGTACTTC	CASSWDSDSYEQYF
TRBV20-1	TRBJ2-3	few	-	TGCAGTGCTGTCCTTAGAAGCACAGATACGCAGTATTTT	CSAVLRSTDTQYF
TRBV20-1	TRBJ1-2	few	-	TGCAGTGCTATGCAGTACTATGGCTACACCTTC	CSAMQYYGYTF
TRBV20-1	TRBJ2-4	-	-	TGCAGTGCTACTGGGGAGGTCAAAAACATTCAGTACTTC	CSATGEVKNIQYF
TRBV28	TRBJ1-4	many	-	TGTGCCAGCAGTCGTCTGGTAGGATTTAATGAAAAACTGTTTTTT	CASSRLVGFNEKLFF
TRBV11-2	TRBJ1-3	few	-	TGTGCAGTGGCAGGGACTGGAAACACCATATATTTT	CAVAGTGNTIYF
TRBV6-1	TRBJ2-6	-	TRBD2	TGTGCCAGCAATGGCGGGGGAGCTGGGGCCAACGTCCTGACTTTC	CASNGGGAGANVLTF
TRBV12-3/TRBV12-4	TRBJ2-7	many	-	TGTGCCAGCAGTGTCACAGTATACGAGCAGTACTTC	CASSVTVYEQYF
TRBV7-9	TRBJ2-7	few	-	TGTGCCAGCAGCTTAGCGACTGGCGGGCCTTACTACGAGCAGTACTTC	CASSLATGGPYYEQYF
TRBV30	TRBJ2-7	few	TRBD2	TGTGCCTGGAGGCGACTAGCGGGGATTGGCGAGCAGTACTTC	CAWRRLAGIGEQYF
TRBV5-1	TRBJ2-2	-	-	TGCGCCAGCAGCTTGGGGGACACCGGGGAGCTGCTTTTT	CASSLGDTGELLF
TRBV28	TRBJ1-2	many	TRBD1	TGTGCCAGCAACACCCCCAGGACAGGGGGGGTCTATGGCTACACCTTC	CASNTPRTGGVYGYTF
TRBV10-3	TRBJ2-7	-	-	TGTGCCATCAGTGAGGGGCACGAGCAGTACTTC	CAISEGHEQYF
TRBV3-1	TRBJ1-5	many	-	TGTGCCAGCAGCCAAGGACAGGTTAGCAATCAGCCCCAGCATTTT	CASSQGQVSNQPQHF
TRBV19	TRBJ1-1	-	-	TGTGCCAGTAATCCTGGGGGGGCGGAGGCTGAAGCTTTCTTT	CASNPGGAEAEAFF
TRBV18	TRBJ2-7	-	TRBD1	TGTGCCAGCTCACCAAGGGACGACAGGGGCTACGAGCAGTACTTC	CASSPRDDRGYEQYF
TRBV20-1	TRBJ1-1	-	TRBD1	TGCAGTGCTACATCAGGGGGCTTGAACACTGAAGCTTTCTTT	CSATSGGLNTEAFF
TRBV18	TRBJ1-6	-	-	TGTGCCAGCTCACCAGGGGCTGTGAATTCACCCCTCCACTTT	CASSPGAVNSPLHF
TRBV2	TRBJ1-1	many	-	TGTGCCAGAGCCCGACAGGCCGCTGAAGCTTTCTTT	CARARQAAEAFF